This entry lists 14 T cell receptor beta chains sequenced from one sample in a study of blood T cell repertoires in COVID-19. The assay was immunoSEQ multiplex PCR, and TCRdb's table has in-frame clones only and misses some. The sample yields fewer than 250,000 clones, about 88% seen once. Material for sequencing was peripheral blood. The source is a man between 65 and 79 years old with acute or convalescent COVID-19.

V usage is TRBV4-2 and J usage is TRBJ2-3; no clear D. This CDR3 has 14 amino acids. Trimming took 2 bases from V and 1 from J, leaving 7 bases between them. Looked up from germline, CDR1 is LGHNA and CDR2 is YNFKEQ. DNA for the CDR3: TGTGCCAGCAGCCAAAGAGGTGGCACAGATACGCAGTATTTT. This translates into CASSQRGGTDTQYF.

The V call is TRBV19, the J call TRBJ2-1; a possible D gene is TRBD2 (6 bases). Trimming removed 6 bases from V and 13 bases from J, with 19 bases in between. The CDR3 has 13 residues. Germline V gives CDR1 LNHDA, CDR2 SQIVND (reference sequence). CDR3 sequence reads: CASSTPGGQLQFF. DNA for the CDR3: TGTGCCAGTAGCACCCCCGGGGGTCAACTCCAGTTCTTC.

The chain has TRBV12-5 and TRBJ2-2; 8 nucleotides match TRBD1. The CDR3 runs 15 residues. Germline lookup yields CDR1 LGHNT and CDR2 FRNRAP. Trimming at V came to 5 bases and at J to 1 base, leaving 3 bases not matched to a gene. CDR3 nucleotides: TGTGCTAGTGGTAACGGACAGGGGAACACCGGGGAGCTGTTTTTT. This codes for CASGNGQGNTGELFF.

V and J are TRBV25-1 and TRBJ1-2; no clear D gene. CDR3 length: 12 residues. Trimming stripped 6 bases from V and 1 base from J, with 6 bases between. Germline V gene sequence: CDR1 MGHDK, CDR2 SYGVNS. The CDR3 sequence is CASSRNNYGYTF. CDR3 nucleotide sequence: TGTGCCAGCAGCAGAAATAACTATGGCTACACCTTC.

On this clone: The CDR3 end shows no conserved phenylalanine or tryptophan, and so a read error is likely. No DNA is shown, since the ends of the CDR3 on it are uncertain; the CDR3 is the one TCRdb lists. The chain employs TRBV7-9 and TRBJ1-1; TRBD1, the table's D call, lacks a check against the DNA. Both ends counted, the CDR3 spans 13 residues. The germline gives CDR1 SEHNR, CDR2 FQNEAQ (reference sequence). The CDR3 protein is CASSSTNRQGQTV.

This chain joins TRBV9 and TRBJ2-1; tentatively, D is TRBD2 (6 bases). Germline-derived CDR1 and CDR2 are SGDLS and YYNGEE. The CDR3 loop spans 14 amino acids. The V end was cut by 3 bases, the J end by 7 bases, with 14 bases between. CDR3 DNA: TGTGCCAGCAGCGATTTGCGGGGCGGGAATGAGCAGTTCTTC. Its protein is CASSDLRGGNEQFF.

The chain links TRBV7-6 to TRBJ1-2; 10 positions match TRBD1. Germline V gene data show CDR1 as SGHVS and CDR2 as FNYEAQ. This CDR3 is built from 13 residues. V lost 5 bases and J lost 8; bases outside the gene matches: 5. This chain's CDR3 is CASSPGQGLGYTF. CDR3 DNA: TGTGCCAGCAGCCCGGGACAGGGGTTAGGCTACACCTTC.

This chain connects TRBV24-1 to TRBJ2-5; weak D call: TRBD2 (7 bases). The CDR3 length is 14 residues. V lost 4 bases, J lost 4 bases, and 12 bases lay in between. The germline V gene has CDR1 KGHDR and CDR2 SFDVKD. CDR3 bases: TGTGCCACCAGTGAGCAAGGGGGGGGAGAGACCCAGTACTTC. This sequence encodes CATSEQGGGETQYF.

CDR3 residues: CASRQGGENNSPLHF. The CDR3 nucleotides are TGCGCCAGCAGACAGGGCGGCGAAAATAATTCACCCCTCCACTTT. The V and J genes are TRBV5-1 and TRBJ1-6; possibly TRBD1 for D (6 bases). The length of the CDR3 is 15 residues. The germline gives CDR1 SGHRS, CDR2 YFSETQ. Trimming shortened V by 5 bases and J by 5 bases, and 14 bases separated the two germline ends.

A few counts support this clone. The rearrangement uses TRBV6-5 and TRBJ2-2; 8 positions agree with TRBD1. There are 15 residues in the CDR3. Trimming took 5 bases from V and 4 from J; bases not matched to a gene: 6. CDR1 MNHEY and CDR2 SVGAGI come from the germline V gene. The CDR3, as DNA: TGTGCCAGCAGTATACAGGGGGGAGGCACCGGGGAGCTGTTTTTT. Translation gives CASSIQGGGTGELFF.

V gene TRBV2 combines with J gene TRBJ1-1, with D possibly matching TRBD1 (5 bases). V lost 4 bases and J lost 0, with 12 bases in between. The length of the CDR3 is 15 residues. Germline values: CDR1 SNHLY, CDR2 FYNNEI. The CDR3 nucleotides read TGTGCCAGCAGTGGGGAACAGGTTTTGAACACTGAAGCTTTCTTT. Amino acid sequence: CASSGEQVLNTEAFF.

The gene calls are TRBV9 and TRBJ2-5; TRBD2 matches at 7 bases. The ends lost 3 bases at V and 9 bases at J; junction bases unmatched: 2. Germline CDR1 and CDR2: SGDLS and YYNGEE. CDR3 length: 11 amino acids. Here the CDR3 DNA reads TGTGCCAGCAGCGCTGGGGGGGCCCAGTACTTC. This sequence encodes CASSAGGAQYF. Full variable domain (rest looked up from reference TRBV9 and TRBJ2-5): DSGVTQTPKHLITATGQRVTLRCSPRSGDLSVYWYQQSLDQGLQFLIQYYNGEERAKGNILERFSAQQFPDLHSELNLSSLELGDSALYFCASSAGGAQYFGPGTRLLVL.

This clone was counted a single time. The rearrangement uses TRBV5-1 and TRBJ2-3, with 13 bases fitting TRBD2. Germline loops: CDR1 SGHRS, CDR2 YFSETQ. This CDR3 has 16 residues. The V gene end was trimmed by 4 bases and the J gene end by 4 bases; junction bases not matched to a gene: 6. In nucleotides, the CDR3 is TGCGCCAGCAGCGCCTCACTAGCGGGAGGGCCAGATACGCAGTATTTT. Its protein product is CASSASLAGGPDTQYF.

The V and J genes are TRBV7-9 and TRBJ1-2; D is uncertain. V dropped 1 base and J dropped 5 bases, with 11 bases sitting between them. This CDR3 spans 14 amino acids. CDR1 SEHNR and CDR2 FQNEAQ come from the germline V gene (reference sequence). For the CDR3, the DNA is TGTGCCAGCAGCTTAGATGAGGGTTTTTATGGCTACACCTTC. Amino acids: CASSLDEGFYGYTF. The full variable domain, its missing parts supplied by reference TRBV7-9 and TRBJ1-2, is DTGVSQNPRHKITKRGQNVTFRCDPISEHNRLYWYRQTLGQGPEFLTYFQNEAQLEKSRLLSDRFSAERPKGSFSTLEIQRTEQGDSAMYLCASSLDEGFYGYTFGSGTRLTVV.